The 31 T cell receptor beta chains given below trace back to one sample, sequenced in a study of blood T cell repertoires in COVID-19. The data were produced by immunoSEQ multiplex PCR, yet TCRdb's version contains in-frame clones alone and is incomplete. Counted here are more than 45,000 clones, 70% to 90% occurring once; the ten biggest clones make up 5.9%. The specimen sequenced was peripheral blood. Every receptor here comes from an older woman with acute or convalescent COVID-19.

The V gene is TRBV7-9, the J gene TRBJ1-1, with no clear D. CDR1 and CDR2 (germline): SEHNR, FQNEAQ (reference sequence). V lost 5 bases, J lost 4 bases, and 11 bases lay in between. The CDR3 spans 13 residues. The CDR3 is CASSRVEGTEAFF. The CDR3 DNA reads as TGTGCCAGCAGCAGAGTGGAGGGCACTGAAGCTTTCTTT.

The CDR3 sequence: CASSDPAGGVTDTQYF. The DNA for the CDR3 is TGTGCCAGCAGCGATCCAGCGGGGGGGGTTACAGATACGCAGTATTTT. V is TRBV11-2 and J is TRBJ2-3; 10 nucleotides line up with TRBD2. The CDR3 is 16 amino acids. With V trimmed by 5 bases and J by 3 bases, 8 bases remained unmatched. Germline CDR1 reads SGHAT; CDR2 reads FQNNGV.

This chain joins TRBV15 and TRBJ1-2; D is ambiguous. Germline CDR1 and CDR2: LNHNV and YYDKDF (reference sequence). Deletions cut 0 bases from V and 7 bases from J, with 15 bases between. The CDR3 totals 15 residues. CDR3 bases: TGTGCCACCAGCAGAGATAGAGTGGAGGGTCGTGGCTACACCTTC. It encodes CATSRDRVEGRGYTF.

This clone came up a few times. The chain carries TRBV4-3 and TRBJ2-2; 11 nucleotides align to TRBD2. The CDR3 runs 16 residues. V trimming: 6 bases; J trimming: 1 base; junction bases outside the gene matches: 4. Germline CDR1 and CDR2: LGHNA and YSLEER. CDR3 sequence (DNA): TGCGCCAGCAGTCAGCTAGCGGGAGGGAACACCGGGGAGCTGTTTTTT. Translating it yields CASSQLAGGNTGELFF.

The chain combines TRBV3-1 (or the pseudogene TRBV3-2) with TRBJ1-2; TRBD1 is a possible D gene (6 bases). Germline assignment: CDR1 LGHDT and CDR2 YNNKEL (reference sequence). Trimming removed 2 bases from V and 6 bases from J, with 19 bases in between. CDR3 length equals 16 residues. This CDR3 is CASSQQGIQGDDGYTF. The CDR3 DNA reads TGTGCCAGCAGCCAACAAGGGATACAGGGTGATGATGGCTACACCTTC.

The V call is TRBV4-1, the J call TRBJ2-2; no clear D gene. The CDR3 length is 13 residues. Germline V gene lookup returns CDR1 MGHRA and CDR2 YSYEKL. The ends were cut back, 0 bases at V and 7 bases at J, with 6 bases in the middle. The CDR3 sequence is CASSQDPVGELFF. Here the CDR3 DNA reads TGCGCCAGCAGCCAAGATCCGGTCGGGGAGCTGTTTTTT.

The V call is TRBV11-2, the J call TRBJ2-7; 7 bases match TRBD2. This CDR3 is 12 amino acids long. The germline gives CDR1 SGHAT, CDR2 FQNNGV. V shed 6 bases, J shed 4 bases, and the junction held 3 bases outside the gene matches. For the CDR3, the DNA is TGTGCCAGCAGGGCGGGAGCGTACGAGCAGTACTTC. This translates into CASRAGAYEQYF. The full variable domain, with the rest looked up from reference TRBV11-2 and TRBJ2-7, is EAGVAQSPRYKIIEKRQSVAFWCNPISGHATLYWYQQILGQGPKLLIQFQNNGVVDDSQLPKDRFSAERLKGVDSTLKIQPAKLEDSAVYLCASRAGAYEQYFGPGTRLTVT.

This sequence joins TRBV6-1 and TRBJ1-3, with D unresolved. This CDR3 region has 16 residues. Germline CDR1 and CDR2: MNHNS and SASEGT. V shed 1 base and J shed 0 bases, with 10 bases lying between them. This CDR3 reads CASSEVPGSSGNTIYF. CDR3 in DNA: TGTGCCAGCAGTGAAGTCCCGGGGAGCTCTGGAAACACCATATATTTT.

The chain uses TRBV19 and TRBJ2-6; no firm D call. Trimming took off 7 bases at V and 0 bases at J, with 7 bases between the two ends. CDR1 is LNHDA and CDR2 is SQIVND in the germline V gene (reference sequence). This CDR3 region has 14 residues. CDR3 coding DNA: TGTGCCAGTATGGCTCGCTCTGGGGCCAACGTCCTGACTTTC. Its translation is CASMARSGANVLTF.

This chain joins TRBV5-1 and TRBJ2-5; D unclear. Trimming pared 0 bases from V and 2 bases from J, leaving 5 bases between. Germline CDR1 reads SGHRS; CDR2 reads YFSETQ. The CDR3 runs to 13 residues. The CDR3 DNA reads as TGCGCCAGCAGCTTGGGACAACAAGAGACCCAGTACTTC. This sequence encodes CASSLGQQETQYF.

The chain links TRBV6-5 to TRBJ1-2; 7 bases are shared with TRBD1. Losses at the gene ends were 8 bases for V and 0 bases for J; bases not matched to a gene: 6. The CDR3 is 14 residues long. Germline loops: CDR1 MNHEY, CDR2 SVGAGI. CDR3 in DNA: TGTGCCAGCTTAGGAGGGACAGCTAACTATGGCTACACCTTC. Translated, it gives CASLGGTANYGYTF.

The chain uses TRBV18 and TRBJ1-1, with D hard to call. The CDR3 has 15 amino acids. The V end lost 6 bases, the J end lost 4 bases, and 18 bases lay between the germline ends. Germline V gene lookup returns CDR1 KGHSH and CDR2 LQKENI. The DNA for the CDR3 is TGTGCCAGCTCTCCCACGTCCGAGGGTCGCACTGAAGCTTTCTTT. Its protein product is CASSPTSEGRTEAFF.

The chain employs TRBV11-2 and TRBJ2-7; a weak D match, TRBD1 (6 bases). From germline, CDR1 is SGHAT and CDR2 FQNNGV. V lost 1 base to trimming and J lost 2 bases, with 15 bases between them. The CDR3 length is 16 residues. CDR3 residues: CASSLVGGGFPYEQYF. The CDR3 coding sequence is TGTGCCAGCAGCTTAGTTGGGGGCGGATTCCCCTACGAGCAGTACTTC.

J is TRBJ1-2 and V is TRBV6-4; D possibly corresponds to TRBD1 (6 bases). Germline CDR1 is MRHNA and CDR2 is SNTAGT. The CDR3 has 15 residues. Between the trimmed V and J ends, which lost 2 bases and 8 bases, there was a span of 18 bases. The CDR3 is CASSDLLRGAEGYTF. CDR3 DNA: TGTGCCAGCAGTGACCTTCTTCGGGGGGCTGAAGGCTACACCTTC.

The J gene is TRBJ1-6, the V gene TRBV9; D is undetermined. V was cut by 0 bases and J by 9 bases, with 7 bases left in between. Germline CDR1 SGDLS, CDR2 YYNGEE. The CDR3 loop spans 13 amino acids. In DNA form, the CDR3 reads TGTGCCAGCAGCGTAGGATCGGTTTCACCCCTCCACTTT. Residues: CASSVGSVSPLHF.

The J gene is TRBJ2-3, the V gene TRBV6-5, with TRBD2 matching over 7 bases. Germline lookup yields CDR1 MNHEY and CDR2 SVGAGI. CDR3 length: 15 amino acids. V dropped 2 bases and J dropped 2; count of bases not matched to a gene: 4. The CDR3 region is CASSYREGHTDTQYF. The CDR3 region has the DNA TGTGCCAGCAGTTACAGGGAGGGCCACACAGATACGCAGTATTTT.

The rearrangement uses TRBV6-5 and TRBJ1-2; 8 nucleotides line up with TRBD1. From germline, CDR1 is MNHEY and CDR2 SVGAGI. The trim removed 5 bases at V and 8 bases at J, leaving 7 bases unmatched. The CDR3 covers 13 residues. The CDR3: CASSPDRDGGYTF. For the CDR3, the DNA is TGTGCCAGCAGTCCGGACAGGGACGGCGGCTACACCTTC.

The rearrangement uses TRBV4-1 and TRBJ2-3; TRBD2 matches 8 bases. This CDR3 region has 18 residues. Germline lookup yields CDR1 MGHRA and CDR2 YSYEKL. Trimming removed 4 bases from V and 4 bases from J; junction bases left unmatched: 16. The chain's CDR3 is CASSPQIPTGGPSDTQYF. The CDR3 DNA sequence: TGCGCCAGCAGCCCTCAAATTCCCACGGGGGGGCCCTCAGATACGCAGTATTTT.

CDR3 nucleotide sequence: TGTGCCAGCAGCCCCCGAGGAGTCTCCTACGAGCAGTACTTC. This codes for CASSPRGVSYEQYF. The chain carries TRBV13 and TRBJ2-7; D not resolved. Germline CDR1 is PRHDT and CDR2 is FYEKMQ (reference sequence). V lost 5 bases and J lost 0, with 11 bases in between. The CDR3 runs 14 residues. The full variable domain, completed using reference TRBV13 and TRBJ2-7, is AAGVIQSPRHLIKEKRETATLKCYPIPRHDTVYWYQQGPGQDPQFLISFYEKMQSDKGSIPDRFSAQQFSDYHSELNMSSLELGDSALYFCASSPRGVSYEQYFGPGTRLTVT.

The chain employs TRBV9 and TRBJ1-4; D possibly corresponds to TRBD1 (5 bases). The CDR3 spans 13 residues. With 0 bases removed from V and 8 bases from J, the gap between germline ends came to 8 bases. Looked up from germline, CDR1 is SGDLS and CDR2 is YYNGEE. In DNA, the CDR3 is TGTGCCAGCAGCGTAGCTGGGGGGGAAAAACTGTTTTTT. Its translation is CASSVAGGEKLFF.

The genes are TRBV27 and TRBJ1-5; TRBD1 aligns across 8 bases. Losses at the gene ends were 5 bases for V and 2 bases for J; bases not matched to a gene: 2. This CDR3 spans 14 amino acids. Germline CDR1 is MNHEY and CDR2 is SMNVEV (reference sequence). CDR3 bases: TGTGCCAGCAGTCCACAGGGGGGCAATCAGCCCCAGCATTTT. It translates to CASSPQGGNQPQHF.

A note on this clone: One junction end does not reproduce the germline sequence, and a read error may be involved. This chain joins TRBV5-4 and TRBJ1-1; 9 bases are a match to TRBD1. The CDR3 runs 13 residues. Per germline, CDR1 SGHNT and CDR2 YYREEE (reference sequence). CDR3: CASTLDRGPEAFF. CDR3 nucleotides: TGTGCCAGCACCTTGGACAGGGGCCCTGAAGCTTTCTTT.

The chain employs TRBV9 and TRBJ2-7, with a weak D call TRBD2 (5 bases). The CDR3 has 14 residues. Germline V gives CDR1 SGDLS, CDR2 YYNGEE. V was clipped by 2 bases and J by 6 bases, with 15 bases between them. For the CDR3, the DNA is TGTGCCAGCAGCGTGGCCCCGGGGAGTGCCGAGCAGTACTTC. This encodes CASSVAPGSAEQYF.

The chain joins TRBV10-3 to TRBJ1-1, with D possibly being TRBD1 (5 bases). This CDR3 spans 14 amino acids. Trimming stripped 8 bases from V and 3 bases from J, with 16 bases between. The germline V gene has CDR1 ENHRY and CDR2 SYGVKD. The CDR3 nucleotides are TGTGCCATCGCCTTCGGGTCCAGGGACACTGAAGCTTTCTTT. Its protein is CAIAFGSRDTEAFF.

The V and J genes are TRBV6-5 and TRBJ1-2, with 7 bases lining up with TRBD1. CDR1 is MNHEY and CDR2 is SVGAGI in the germline V gene. Unmatched junction bases numbered 12, after V lost 9 bases and J lost 8 bases. There are 13 residues in the CDR3. Written as DNA, the CDR3 is TGTGCCAGTTGGGGTGGCCAGGGGGGCGGCTACACCTTC. Translation gives CASWGGQGGGYTF.

This clone came up a few times. V is TRBV29-1 and J is TRBJ2-5, with 13 bases lining up with TRBD2. Germline CDR1 and CDR2: SQVTM and ANQGSEA. The length of the CDR3 is 15 residues. V lost 7 bases and J lost 5; bases outside the gene matches: 10. CDR3 coding DNA: TGCAGCGCAAGACTAGCGGGAGGTGGGGGGGAGACCCAGTACTTC. Translating it yields CSARLAGGGGETQYF. Filled out from reference TRBV29-1 and TRBJ2-5, the complete variable domain reads SAVISQKPSRDICQRGTSLTIQCQVDSQVTMMFWYRQQPGQSLTLIATANQGSEATYESGFVIDKFPISRPNLTFSTLTVSNMSPEDSSIYLCSARLAGGGGETQYFGPGTRLLVL.

V gene TRBV4-1 combines with J gene TRBJ2-1; the match to TRBD2 covers 13 bases. This CDR3 comprises 18 residues. The germline gives CDR1 MGHRA, CDR2 YSYEKL. V dropped 4 bases and J dropped 9; count of bases not matched to a gene: 15. CDR3 nucleotide sequence: TGCGCCAGCAGCCTCTACGGACTAGCGGGGGCGGGGAACTCTGAGCAGTTCTTC. This gives the protein CASSLYGLAGAGNSEQFF.

The chain employs TRBV18 and TRBJ1-5; 10 nucleotides agree with TRBD1. The CDR3 runs 16 residues. The junction had 17 bases not matched to a gene; V was cut back by 3 bases and J by 15 bases. CDR1 is KGHSH and CDR2 is LQKENI in the germline V gene. CDR3 nucleotides: TGTGCCAGCTCACCGACTGGCGGGGGACAGGGGTCGTTCCGGCATTTT. It is translated as CASSPTGGGQGSFRHF.

V gene TRBV14 combines with J gene TRBJ1-2, with a weak D call TRBD1 (6 bases). V was cut by 0 bases and J by 2 bases, with 10 bases left in between. This CDR3 spans 15 amino acids. CDR1 is SGHDN, CDR2 FVKESK, per germline. The CDR3 bases are TGTGCCAGCAGCCAAGATCTACAGGGCAACTATGGCTACACCTTC. Amino acid sequence: CASSQDLQGNYGYTF. The full variable domain, its missing parts supplied by reference TRBV14 and TRBJ1-2, is EAGVTQFPSHSVIEKGQTVTLRCDPISGHDNLYWYRRVMGKEIKFLLHFVKESKQDESGMPNNRFLAERTGGTYSTLKVQPAELEDSGVYFCASSQDLQGNYGYTFGSGTRLTVV.

CDR3 in amino acids: CASSSPLEEQFF. CDR3 sequence (DNA): TGTGCCAGCAGCTCACCGCTAGAGGAGCAGTTCTTC. This chain connects TRBV12-3 or TRBV12-4 to TRBJ2-1; D gene unclear. V lost 6 bases and J 10 bases, leaving 13 bases between the germline ends. The length of the CDR3 is 12 residues.

The chain couples TRBV6-5 to TRBJ2-5; 11 nucleotides line up with TRBD2. CDR1 is MNHEY and CDR2 is SVGAGI in the germline V gene. V trimming: 4 bases; J trimming: 4 bases; junction bases outside the gene matches: 8. This CDR3 comprises 16 residues. CDR3 coding DNA: TGTGCCAGCAGTTCTTTAGCGGGAGGGCCCGTAGAGACCCAGTACTTC. Translating gives CASSSLAGGPVETQYF.